This T cell receptor beta chain comes out of a study of tumor and adjacent non-tumor tissue in lung cancer. RNA was extracted from bulk tissue without any cell sorting. Chemotherapy-naive patients with new lung cancer underwent thoracic surgery in China, August–November 2014. Concerning this clonotype itself: Its antigen is still unknown. The conserved closing phenylalanine or tryptophan is absent in this CDR3, likely reflecting a read error.

Three rounds of nested PCR, following a modified ARM-PCR protocol, produced the TCRbeta library. TCRdb itself ran the multiplex PCR reads through MiXCR, one entry per CDR3 protein. The sample has 100,000 to 150,000 distinct CDR3 sequences; roughly 67% are singletons. Germline assignment: CDR1 SGHAT and CDR2 FQNNGV. This CDR3 has 15 amino acids. Study-wide findings and caveats: Tumor repertoires had a smaller top 100 clone share than normal lung. Patients with more diverse tumor TCRs had worse survival.

The TCR was taken from a man aged 25 to 40 with non-small cell lung cancer. Sequencing input: lung tumor tissue. The chain uses TRBV11-2 and TRBJ2-7; D is possibly TRBD1 or TRBD2 (5 bases each). CDR3 loop: CDSSLDVRDDYEQYL. Here the CDR3 DNA reads TGTGACAGCAGCTTAGACGTCAGGGACGACTACGAGCAGTACCTC.